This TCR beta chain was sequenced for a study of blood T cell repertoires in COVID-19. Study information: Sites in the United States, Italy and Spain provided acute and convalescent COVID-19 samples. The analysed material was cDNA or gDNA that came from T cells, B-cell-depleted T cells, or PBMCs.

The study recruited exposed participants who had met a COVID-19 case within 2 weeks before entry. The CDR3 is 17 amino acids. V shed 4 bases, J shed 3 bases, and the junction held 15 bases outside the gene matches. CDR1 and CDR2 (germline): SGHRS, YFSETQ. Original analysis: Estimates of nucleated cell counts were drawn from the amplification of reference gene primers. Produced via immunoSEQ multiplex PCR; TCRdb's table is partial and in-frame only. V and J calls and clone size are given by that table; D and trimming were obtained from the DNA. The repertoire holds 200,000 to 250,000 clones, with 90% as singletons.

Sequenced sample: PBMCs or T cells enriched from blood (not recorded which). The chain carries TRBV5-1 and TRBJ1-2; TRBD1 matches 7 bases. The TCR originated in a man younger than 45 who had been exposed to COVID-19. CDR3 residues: CASSPHFLDRVDYGYTF. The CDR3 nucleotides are TGCGCCAGCAGCCCCCACTTCCTCGACAGGGTAGACTATGGCTACACCTTC. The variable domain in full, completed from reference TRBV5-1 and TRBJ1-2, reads KAGVTQTPRYLIKTRGQQVTLSCSPISGHRSVSWYQQTPGQGLQFLFEYFSETQRNKGNFPGRFSGRQFSNSRSEMNVSTLELGDSALYLCASSPHFLDRVDYGYTFGSGTRLTVV.